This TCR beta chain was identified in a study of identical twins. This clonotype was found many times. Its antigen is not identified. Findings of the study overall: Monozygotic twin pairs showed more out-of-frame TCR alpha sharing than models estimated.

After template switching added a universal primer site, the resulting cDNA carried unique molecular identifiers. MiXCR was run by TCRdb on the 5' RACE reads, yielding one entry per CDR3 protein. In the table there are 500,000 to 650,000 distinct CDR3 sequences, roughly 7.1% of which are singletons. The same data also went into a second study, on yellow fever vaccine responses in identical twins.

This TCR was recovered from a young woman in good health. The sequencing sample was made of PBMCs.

Here the CDR3 reads CASTGPGQGPYEQYF. The CDR3 DNA reads TGTGCCAGCACCGGGCCGGGACAGGGCCCCTACGAGCAGTACTTC. J is TRBJ2-7 and V is TRBV12-3 or TRBV12-4; 9 nucleotides match TRBD1. The CDR3 runs to 15 residues. V lost 7 bases and J lost 2; bases outside the gene matches: 9.